This T cell receptor (beta chain) was profiled in a study of shared clonotypes between healthy human individuals. Broader study findings: About 5% of naive CD4 clonotypes were common to several donors.

Comments on this clone: Its antigen is not known. Other DNA sequences of this sample code for an identical CDR3.

The length of the CDR3 is 13 residues. Trimming left V 0 bases short and J 3 bases short, with 4 bases between. The germline gives CDR1 MNHEY, CDR2 SVGAGI. CD45RO-negative, CCR7-selected cells formed the naive CD8 fraction, which excluded terminally differentiated effector memory CD45RA+ cells. The repertoire was sequenced with immunoSEQ multiplex PCR; TCRdb's copy has only in-frame clones and lacks some. The sample has about 2 million clones, over 85% seen once. The sequence was collected from a man younger than 35 in good health. Material for sequencing was naive CD8+ T cells sorted from blood. The gene calls are TRBV6-5 and TRBJ2-3; D unresolved. The CDR3, as DNA: TGTGCCAGCAGTTACTCGGGTACAGATACGCAGTATTTT. This codes for CASSYSGTDTQYF.